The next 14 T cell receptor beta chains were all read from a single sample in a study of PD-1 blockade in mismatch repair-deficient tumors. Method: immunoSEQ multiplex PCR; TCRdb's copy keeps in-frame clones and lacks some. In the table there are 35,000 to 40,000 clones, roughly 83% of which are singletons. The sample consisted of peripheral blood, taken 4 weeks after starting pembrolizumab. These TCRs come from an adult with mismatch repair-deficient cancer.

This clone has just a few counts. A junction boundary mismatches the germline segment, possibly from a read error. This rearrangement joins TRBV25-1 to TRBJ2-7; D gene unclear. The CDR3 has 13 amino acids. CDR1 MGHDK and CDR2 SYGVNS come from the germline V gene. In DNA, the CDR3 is TGTGCCAGCAGTGAACTGCGGCCAAGCCCCTTGTTCTTC. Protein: CASSELRPSPLFF.

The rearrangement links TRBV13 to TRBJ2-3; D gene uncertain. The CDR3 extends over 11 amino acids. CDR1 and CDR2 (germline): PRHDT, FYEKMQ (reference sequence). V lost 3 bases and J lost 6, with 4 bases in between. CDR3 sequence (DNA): TGTGCCAGCAGCTTTCGGGATACGCAGTATTTT. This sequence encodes CASSFRDTQYF.

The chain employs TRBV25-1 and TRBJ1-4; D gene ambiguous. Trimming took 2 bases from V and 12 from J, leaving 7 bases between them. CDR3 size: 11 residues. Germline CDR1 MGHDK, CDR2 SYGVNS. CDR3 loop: CASSEGPQLFF. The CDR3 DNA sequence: TGTGCCAGCAGTGAAGGGCCTCAACTGTTTTTT.

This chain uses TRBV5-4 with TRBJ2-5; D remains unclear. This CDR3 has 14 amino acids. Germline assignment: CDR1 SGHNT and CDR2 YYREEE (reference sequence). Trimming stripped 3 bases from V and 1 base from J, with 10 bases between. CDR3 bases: TGTGCCAGCAGCTCAACCCCAACCCAAGAGACCCAGTACTTC. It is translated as CASSSTPTQETQYF.

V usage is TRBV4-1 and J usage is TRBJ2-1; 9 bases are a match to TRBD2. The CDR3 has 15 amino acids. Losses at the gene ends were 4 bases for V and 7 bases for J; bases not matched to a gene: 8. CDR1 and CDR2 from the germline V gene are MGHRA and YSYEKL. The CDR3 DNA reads TGCGCCAGCAGCCGAGAGGCGGGAGGGAGGAATGAGCAGTTCTTC. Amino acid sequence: CASSREAGGRNEQFF.

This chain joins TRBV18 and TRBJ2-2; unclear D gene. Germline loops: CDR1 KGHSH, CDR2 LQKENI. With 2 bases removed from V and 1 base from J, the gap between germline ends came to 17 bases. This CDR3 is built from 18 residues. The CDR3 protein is CASSPGRVTALNTGELFF. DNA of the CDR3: TGTGCCAGCTCACCAGGTCGTGTGACGGCTCTGAACACCGGGGAGCTGTTTTTT. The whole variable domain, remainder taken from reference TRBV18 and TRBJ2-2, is NAGVMQNPRHLVRRRGQEARLRCSPMKGHSHVYWYRQLPEEGLKFMVYLQKENIIDESGMPKERFSAEFPKEGPSILRIQQVVRGDSAAYFCASSPGRVTALNTGELFFGEGSRLTVL.

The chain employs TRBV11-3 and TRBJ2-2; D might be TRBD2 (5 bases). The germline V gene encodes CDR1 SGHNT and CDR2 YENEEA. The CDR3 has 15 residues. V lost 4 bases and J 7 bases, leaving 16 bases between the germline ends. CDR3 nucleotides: TGTGCCAGCAGCTCAAACCGAGGCGCGGGCGGGGAGCTGTTTTTT. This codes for CASSSNRGAGGELFF.

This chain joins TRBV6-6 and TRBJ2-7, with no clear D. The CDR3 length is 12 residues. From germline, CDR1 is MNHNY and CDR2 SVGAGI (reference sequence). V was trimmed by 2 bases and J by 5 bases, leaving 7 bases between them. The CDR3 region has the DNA TGTGCCAGCAGTTACAAGGGTAACGAGCAGTACTTC. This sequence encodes CASSYKGNEQYF.

The CDR3 DNA follows: TGTGCCAGCTCACCAGGGTCAGGCCAAGAGACCCAGTACTTC. Translating gives CASSPGSGQETQYF. V and J are TRBV18 and TRBJ2-5; D ambiguous. Germline CDR1 is KGHSH and CDR2 is LQKENI. V shed 2 bases and J shed 1 base, with 8 bases lying between them. This CDR3 region has 14 residues.

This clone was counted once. This chain's CDR3 is CASSPRLGRTDTQYF. CDR3 nucleotides: TGTGCCAGTAGTCCGCGACTGGGGAGGACAGATACGCAGTATTTT. The J gene is TRBJ2-3, the V gene TRBV19; TRBD2 might be the D (6 bases). The germline gives CDR1 LNHDA, CDR2 SQIVND (reference sequence). The CDR3 sequence is 15 residues long. V was pared by 5 bases and J by 3 bases, with 15 bases between.

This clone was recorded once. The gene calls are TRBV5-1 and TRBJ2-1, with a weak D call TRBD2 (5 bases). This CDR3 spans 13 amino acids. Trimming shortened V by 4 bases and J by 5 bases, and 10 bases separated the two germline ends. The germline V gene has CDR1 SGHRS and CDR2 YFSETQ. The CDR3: CASSPAGNNEQFF. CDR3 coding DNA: TGCGCCAGCAGCCCCGCGGGCAACAATGAGCAGTTCTTC.

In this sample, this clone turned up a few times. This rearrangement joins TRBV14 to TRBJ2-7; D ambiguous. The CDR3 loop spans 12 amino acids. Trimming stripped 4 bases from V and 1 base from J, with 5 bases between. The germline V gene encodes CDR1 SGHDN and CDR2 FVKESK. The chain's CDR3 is CASSRGSYEQYF. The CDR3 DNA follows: TGTGCCAGCAGCCGGGGTTCCTACGAGCAGTACTTC. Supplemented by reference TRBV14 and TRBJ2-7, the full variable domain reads EAGVTQFPSHSVIEKGQTVTLRCDPISGHDNLYWYRRVMGKEIKFLLHFVKESKQDESGMPNNRFLAERTGGTYSTLKVQPAELEDSGVYFCASSRGSYEQYFGPGTRLTVT.

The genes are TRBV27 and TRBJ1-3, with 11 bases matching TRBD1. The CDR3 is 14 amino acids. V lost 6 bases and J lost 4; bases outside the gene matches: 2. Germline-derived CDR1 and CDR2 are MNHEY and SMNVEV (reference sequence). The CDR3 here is CASRGQGEGNTIYF. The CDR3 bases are TGTGCCAGCAGGGGACAGGGGGAAGGAAACACCATATATTTT.

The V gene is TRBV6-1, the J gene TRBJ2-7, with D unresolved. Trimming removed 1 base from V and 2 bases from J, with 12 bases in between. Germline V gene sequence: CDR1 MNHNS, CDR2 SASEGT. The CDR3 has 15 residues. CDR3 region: CASSEGHSSTYEQYF. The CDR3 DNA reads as TGTGCCAGCAGTGAAGGACATTCCAGTACCTACGAGCAGTACTTC.